What follows are 11 T cell receptor beta chains derived from one specimen sequenced in a study of cytomegalovirus exposure and HLA in healthy donors. This PCR relied on a set of 60 Vbeta primers and 13 Jbeta primers. TCRdb's copy holds only in-frame clones and misses some; the assay was immunoSEQ multiplex PCR. The profile shows 160,000 or so clones, 60% to 85% of them singletons. The sample was PBMCs. These receptors were collected from a woman aged 40 to 50 in good health and CMV-seronegative.

This clone came up once. V usage is TRBV6-1 and J usage is TRBJ2-7; 8 bases fit TRBD1. Trimming took 6 bases from V and 2 from J; bases not matched to a gene: 6. The CDR3 is made up of 14 amino acids. Germline-derived CDR1 and CDR2 are MNHNS and SASEGT. CDR3 region: CASSLGTGTYEQYF. In nucleotides, the CDR3 is TGTGCCAGCAGCTTGGGGACAGGAACCTACGAGCAGTACTTC.

This chain's CDR3 is CASRVNPIATNEKLFF. The CDR3 DNA reads as TGCGCCAGCAGGGTGAATCCTATCGCAACTAATGAAAAACTGTTTTTT. The chain carries TRBV5-1 and TRBJ1-4; D call uncertain. Germline V gene sequence: CDR1 SGHRS, CDR2 YFSETQ. The V and J ends lost 5 bases and 0 bases respectively, with 14 bases between them. This CDR3 comprises 16 residues.

J is TRBJ2-3 and V is TRBV7-9, with 7 bases aligning to TRBD2. In germline, CDR1 is SEHNR, CDR2 FQNEAQ (reference sequence). This CDR3 is built from 18 residues. V lost 4 bases, J lost 2 bases, and 15 bases stayed unmatched. The CDR3 nucleotides are TGTGCCAGCAGCTCGACGGTTGGACTAGGACTTGACACAGATACGCAGTATTTT. Its protein is CASSSTVGLGLDTDTQYF.

V and J are TRBV5-3 and TRBJ2-3; 8 nucleotides agree with TRBD2. TRBV5-3 falls under the ORF class, with uncertain function. This CDR3 region has 14 residues. V lost 2 bases to trimming and J lost 3 bases; unmatched junction nucleotides: 2. The chain's CDR3 is CARSFSGVTDTQYF. The DNA for the CDR3 is TGTGCCAGAAGCTTTAGCGGGGTGACAGATACGCAGTATTTT.

The V gene is TRBV2, the J gene TRBJ2-1; no reliable D call. V was cut by 6 bases and J by 6 bases, with 18 bases left in between. The CDR3 loop spans 15 amino acids. Germline values: CDR1 SNHLY, CDR2 FYNNEI. The CDR3 reads CASSVEVGVGNEQFF. Here the CDR3 DNA reads TGTGCCAGCAGCGTCGAGGTTGGTGTTGGCAATGAGCAGTTCTTC.

The table lists this clone with a count of one. In DNA form, the CDR3 reads TGTGCCAGCTCACCCCGCGGGGATACGCAGTATTTT. Its protein product is CASSPRGDTQYF. The gene calls are TRBV18 and TRBJ2-3; a weak D match, TRBD2 (5 bases). The germline V gene has CDR1 KGHSH and CDR2 LQKENI. The CDR3 is made up of 12 amino acids. Trimming took off 3 bases at V and 6 bases at J, with 7 bases between the two ends.

The genes are TRBV2 and TRBJ1-4, with D possibly TRBD1 on 5 matching bases. The CDR3 contains 14 residues. The ends were cut back, 6 bases at V and 5 bases at J, with 13 bases in the middle. Germline V gene sequence: CDR1 SNHLY, CDR2 FYNNEI. CDR3 sequence: CASREGTANEKLFF. The CDR3 DNA is TGTGCCAGCAGGGAGGGGACGGCCAATGAAAAACTGTTTTTT. Drawing the rest from reference TRBV2 and TRBJ1-4, the complete variable domain is EPEVTQTPSHQVTQMGQEVILRCVPISNHLYFYWYRQILGQKVEFLVSFYNNEISEKSEIFDDQFSVERPDGSNFTLKIRSTKLEDSAMYFCASREGTANEKLFFGSGTQLSVL.

The genes are TRBV5-1 and TRBJ1-1; 8 bases map to TRBD1. The germline V gene encodes CDR1 SGHRS and CDR2 YFSETQ. The V and J ends lost 4 bases and 4 bases, in that order; junction bases with no gene match: 9. The CDR3 consists of 15 residues. CDR3 nucleotide sequence: TGCGCCAGCAGCCGACGACCTACAGGGGGCACTGAAGCTTTCTTT. It is translated as CASSRRPTGGTEAFF. The whole variable domain, remainder taken from reference TRBV5-1 and TRBJ1-1, is KAGVTQTPRYLIKTRGQQVTLSCSPISGHRSVSWYQQTPGQGLQFLFEYFSETQRNKGNFPGRFSGRQFSNSRSEMNVSTLELGDSALYLCASSRRPTGGTEAFFGQGTRLTVV.

The chain has TRBV6-6 and TRBJ2-2, with unresolved D. The length of the CDR3 is 16 residues. Trimming pared 2 bases from V and 1 base from J, leaving 11 bases between. Germline loops: CDR1 MNHNY, CDR2 SVGAGI (reference sequence). The chain's CDR3 is CASSYRVVENTGELFF. The DNA for the CDR3 is TGTGCCAGCAGTTACAGAGTGGTAGAGAACACCGGGGAGCTGTTTTTT.

The chain carries TRBV6-5 and TRBJ1-6; TRBD1 agrees at 8 bases. Unmatched junction bases numbered 6, after V lost 5 bases and J lost 9 bases. This CDR3 contains 14 residues. The germline gives CDR1 MNHEY, CDR2 SVGAGI. DNA for the CDR3: TGTGCCAGCAGTACCAGGGGGCAGGGTTCACCCCTCCACTTT. Translated, it gives CASSTRGQGSPLHF.

This clone occurred a few times. The gene calls are TRBV2 and TRBJ2-1; D possibly corresponds to TRBD2 (5 bases). The CDR3 sequence is 15 residues long. The germline V gene has CDR1 SNHLY and CDR2 FYNNEI. Between the trimmed V and J ends, which lost 5 bases and 2 bases, there was a span of 13 bases. The DNA for the CDR3 is TGTGCCAGCAGTCCCGCGGGCGGACCCTACAATGAGCAGTTCTTC. It is translated as CASSPAGGPYNEQFF. Together with reference TRBV2 and TRBJ2-1, the CDR3 gives the full variable domain: EPEVTQTPSHQVTQMGQEVILRCVPISNHLYFYWYRQILGQKVEFLVSFYNNEISEKSEIFDDQFSVERPDGSNFTLKIRSTKLEDSAMYFCASSPAGGPYNEQFFGPGTRLTVL.